Listed here are 19 T cell receptor beta chains from one sample, sequenced in a study of vaccination and CD4 T cells after COVID-19. Treatment indicated: roughly nine-day PBMC culture with coronavirus spike peptide pools or control peptides (ViraFEST assay). Their antigen targets remain unknown. Sequencing of cultured CD4+ T cell DNA used the Oncomine TCR Beta short-read assay. TCRdb reprocessed the PCR reads with MiXCR, giving one entry per CDR3 protein. This repertoire shows tens of thousands of distinct CDR3 sequences, roughly 33% found once; its top ten account for around 12%. Sequencing used cultured CD4+ T cells from blood. The source is a human donor with COVID-19.

About this clonotype itself: One end of the junction does not line up with germline, which may come from a read error. The chain recombines TRBV30 with TRBJ2-7, with TRBD2 matching 8 bases. The CDR3 consists of 14 residues. Germline V CDR1 and CDR2: GTSNPN, SVGIG (reference sequence). This chain's CDR3 is CAWRVLADSCEQYF. The CDR3 nucleotides read TGTGCCTGGAGGGTACTAGCGGACTCCTGCGAGCAGTACTTC.

The chain joins TRBV20-1 to TRBJ2-5; 11 bases agree with TRBD1. The CDR3 covers 14 residues. The germline gives CDR1 DFQATT, CDR2 SNEGSKA (reference sequence). Trimming cost V 3 bases and J 4 bases; bases outside gene matches: 4. CDR3 nucleotide sequence: TGCAGTGCTAGGCAGGACAGGGGGCGAGAGACCCAGTACTTC. It encodes CSARQDRGRETQYF.

As to this clonotype: A much more abundant neighbour one base away suggests this may be a read error. The chain uses TRBV18 and TRBJ2-2; possibly TRBD2 for D (5 bases). CDR1 is KGHSH, CDR2 LQKENI, per germline. CDR3 size: 16 residues. The chain's CDR3 is CASSPLPNANTGEPFF. The CDR3 nucleotides read TGTGCCAGCTCACCATTACCGAACGCGAACACCGGGGAGCCGTTTTTT. The full variable domain, rest sourced from reference TRBV18 and TRBJ2-2, is NAGVMQNPRHLVRRRGQEARLRCSPMKGHSHVYWYRQLPEEGLKFMVYLQKENIIDESGMPKERFSAEFPKEGPSILRIQQVVRGDSAAYFCASSPLPNANTGEPFFGEGSRLTVL.

V usage is TRBV19 and J usage is TRBJ2-2, with 8 bases matching TRBD2. This CDR3 contains 15 residues. V shed 5 bases and J 6 bases; nucleotides not matched to a gene: 8. The V gene's germline CDR1 is LNHDA and CDR2 SQIVND (reference sequence). CDR3 coding DNA: TGTGCCAGTAGTTCGGGGGGGCTGTGGGCCGGGGAGCTGTTTTTT. Amino acid sequence: CASSSGGLWAGELFF.

V usage is TRBV20-1 and J usage is TRBJ2-2; 10 bases match TRBD2. Looked up from germline, CDR1 is DFQATT and CDR2 is SNEGSKA (reference sequence). This CDR3 region has 17 residues. V was clipped by 0 bases and J by 3 bases; unmatched bases: 7. DNA of the CDR3: TGCAGTGCTAGAGATCGAGCTAGCGGGGGTTACACCGGGGAGCTGTTTTTT. This codes for CSARDRASGGYTGELFF.

The sample holds a few counts of this clonotype. The chain carries TRBV2 and TRBJ1-3; 7 bases line up with TRBD1. Trimming removed 9 bases from V and 1 base from J; junction bases left unmatched: 6. Germline lookup yields CDR1 SNHLY and CDR2 FYNNEI. The CDR3 sequence is 14 residues long. The CDR3 DNA reads TGTGCCAGTTTACAGGGGTCTTCTGGAAACACCATATATTTT. It codes for CASLQGSSGNTIYF.

With regard to this clonotype: A read error may be the cause here, since a much bigger clone is one base away. This CDR3 reads CASSPWTGTSNQPQHF. CDR3 in DNA: TGTGCCAGCAGCCCATGGACAGGCACGAGCAATCAGCCCCAGCATTTT. The chain recombines TRBV27 with TRBJ1-5; 7 bases map to TRBD1. The germline V gene has CDR1 MNHEY and CDR2 SMNVEV (reference sequence). V was clipped by 6 bases and J by 1 base; unmatched bases: 9. This CDR3 is built from 16 residues.

The genes are TRBV28 and TRBJ2-1; 8 nucleotides match TRBD1. This CDR3 region has 16 residues. With 4 bases clipped from V and 4 bases from J, the junction kept 9 bases outside the gene matches. Germline assignment: CDR1 MDHEN and CDR2 SYDVKM. The CDR3 sequence: CASSSGAGGRYNEQFF. CDR3 in DNA: TGTGCCAGCAGTTCGGGGGCAGGGGGCAGGTACAATGAGCAGTTCTTC. The whole variable domain, remainder taken from reference TRBV28 and TRBJ2-1, is DVKVTQSSRYLVKRTGEKVFLECVQDMDHENMFWYRQDPGLGLRLIYFSYDVKMKEKGDIPEGYSVSREKKERFSLILESASTNQTSMYLCASSSGAGGRYNEQFFGPGTRLTVL.

This chain connects TRBV18 to TRBJ2-5; 14 bases agree with TRBD2. The CDR3 extends over 18 amino acids. Germline loops: CDR1 KGHSH, CDR2 LQKENI. V lost 4 bases, J lost 0 bases, and 7 bases stayed unmatched. In DNA form, the CDR3 reads TGTGCCAGCTCACTAGGACTAGCGGGGGGCCGCAACCAAGAGACCCAGTACTTC. It codes for CASSLGLAGGRNQETQYF.

The chain is built from TRBV30 and TRBJ1-3; D is unresolved. CDR1 is GTSNPN and CDR2 is SVGIG in the germline V gene (reference sequence). V lost 4 bases and J 5 bases, leaving 9 bases between the germline ends. The CDR3 spans 12 residues. The CDR3 nucleotides read TGTGCCTGGATATCAAGGAGAAACACCATATATTTT. It translates to CAWISRRNTIYF.

V gene TRBV7-2 combines with J gene TRBJ2-3, with 8 bases matching TRBD2. Losses at the gene ends were 6 bases for V and 8 bases for J; bases not matched to a gene: 13. The germline V gene has CDR1 SGHTA and CDR2 FQGNSA. This CDR3 has 15 amino acids. CDR3 in amino acids: CASRATGTREGTQYF. DNA for the CDR3: TGTGCCAGCAGAGCTACCGGGACTAGAGAGGGTACGCAGTATTTT.

V and J are TRBV19 and TRBJ1-1; 7 bases are a match to TRBD1. Germline V CDR1 and CDR2: LNHDA, SQIVND (reference sequence). V was pared by 2 bases and J by 1 base, with 4 bases of the junction left unmatched. The CDR3 runs 15 residues. The CDR3 loop is CASSIRGQRNTEAFF. The CDR3 DNA follows: TGTGCCAGTAGTATACGGGGACAGCGGAACACTGAAGCTTTCTTT.

This chain joins TRBV12-3 or TRBV12-4 and TRBJ1-2, with 12 bases fitting TRBD1. The CDR3 totals 14 residues. Trimming cost V 7 bases and J 5 bases; bases outside gene matches: 5. CDR3 sequence (DNA): TGTGCCAGCAAGGGGGGACAGGGGGCTTATGGCTACACCTTC. This gives the protein CASKGGQGAYGYTF.

The chain is built from TRBV5-4 and TRBJ2-2, with TRBD1 matching 7 bases. The CDR3 is made up of 15 amino acids. J gave up 1 base and V 4 bases, and 4 bases lay outside the gene matches. Germline values: CDR1 SGHNT, CDR2 YYREEE (reference sequence). CDR3 in amino acids: CASSPDRVNTGELFF. DNA for the CDR3: TGTGCCAGCAGCCCTGACAGGGTGAACACCGGGGAGCTGTTTTTT.

This clonotype was seen only a few times. The chain recombines TRBV7-2 with TRBJ1-6; tentatively, D is TRBD1 (5 bases). Germline V lookup: CDR1 SGHTA, CDR2 FQGNSA. This CDR3 is built from 14 residues. The ends were cut back, 5 bases at V and 7 bases at J, with 12 bases in the middle. CDR3 sequence reads: CASSRGGTNSPLHF. CDR3 nucleotide sequence: TGTGCCAGCAGCCGGGGGGGTACGAATTCACCCCTCCACTTT.

This clonotype came up a few times. This chain uses TRBV19 with TRBJ2-3, with 10 bases aligning to TRBD1. Germline trimming cut 7 bases from V and 5 bases from J; bases unmatched to any gene: 6. Germline assignment: CDR1 LNHDA and CDR2 SQIVND (reference sequence). The CDR3 is 14 residues long. This chain's CDR3 is CASKLTGGRDTQYF. DNA of the CDR3: TGTGCCAGTAAACTGACAGGGGGCAGAGATACGCAGTATTTT.

The J gene is TRBJ2-3, the V gene TRBV19, with D possibly being TRBD2 (6 bases). Germline lookup yields CDR1 LNHDA and CDR2 SQIVND (reference sequence). Trimming left V 0 bases short and J 0 bases short, with 10 bases between. The CDR3 loop spans 16 amino acids. This chain's CDR3 is CASSIDRGRSTDTQYF. The DNA of the CDR3 is TGTGCCAGTAGTATAGACCGGGGGAGAAGCACAGATACGCAGTATTTT.

This clonotype turned up a few times. This chain joins TRBV2 and TRBJ1-1; D not certain. Germline CDR1 reads SNHLY; CDR2 reads FYNNEI. The length of the CDR3 is 14 residues. The V end was cut by 2 bases, the J end by 1 base, with 8 bases between. The CDR3 coding sequence is TGTGCCAGCAGTGAACGGGCCGCGAACACTGAAGCTTTCTTT. Residues: CASSERAANTEAFF.

This chain uses TRBV11-2 with TRBJ1-3; D gene unclear. V was shortened by 3 bases and J by 1 base, with 4 bases between the two germline ends. Germline-derived CDR1 and CDR2 are SGHAT and FQNNGV. CDR3 length: 13 residues. CDR3 sequence: CASSLTSGNTIYF. The CDR3 nucleotides are TGTGCCAGCAGCTTGACTTCTGGAAACACCATATATTTT.